The subject of this entry is one TCR beta chain. Which antigen it targets is not known. Base-call qualities are not available, and no considerably larger clone is one nucleotide away. From its cysteine to its phenylalanine, the CDR3 spans 19 amino acids. Only the CDR3 DNA stays, 57 bases, in frame from base 1. V lost 5 bases and J lost 4 bases, and the count of bases not matched to a germline gene is 18. Via the germline V gene, CDR1 is SGHTA and CDR2 FQGNSA. The donors were healthy, HIV-negative adults who had no recently reported acute infections or vaccinations. Every donor was a Caucasian adult living in Nashville, Tennessee, USA. Magnetic negative selection was used to enrich CD4+ T cells, after which naive cells were positively selected on CD45RA and the negative fraction became the memory subset. Blood was obtained by leukapheresis, after which PBMCs were separated by Ficoll-Histopaque density gradient centrifugation and cryopreserved in liquid nitrogen vapor phase. Analytical flow cytometry was used to check the purity and quantity of each magnetically sorted T cell population. Genomic DNA was isolated from every sorted fraction and measured by UV absorbance on a Nanodrop 2000c.

The data were obtained in a study of shared clonotypes between healthy human individuals (TCRdb year 2020). In terms of the full investigation: Three men and a couple of women, aged 18 to 49 years, made up the cohort. For each donor, CD4 naive and CD4 memory were each given three plates, CD8 naive was given two plates, and CD8 memory was given one plate. Blood TCR repertoires of a handful of healthy adults were deeply sequenced to estimate repertoire size and the extent of clonotype sharing between individuals. To increase sequencing depth and limit assay-specific biases, TCR repertoire library preparation and sequencing were carried out by different laboratories using diverse techniques. Each donor's leukapheresis produced roughly between about 0.9 and 9.5 billion PBMCs.

Using the deep immunoSEQ assay, multiplex PCR amplified TCR CDR3 regions from genomic DNA. Extracted genomic DNA from each cell subset was spread evenly across all wells of several immunoSEQ 96-well plates, with each plate serving as a replicate. For sorted subsets, each replicate PCR was loaded with approximately 0.2 ug genomic DNA, equivalent to some 27,000 T cell genomes. Purified libraries were quantified with a Qubit 3.0 fluorometer, sized on a Bioanalyzer 2100, and re-quantified with the KAPA Library Quantification kit. Every immunoSEQ 96-well plate was sequenced on a dedicated single-read 150-cycle Illumina NextSeq 550 flow cell. The source study handled its data this way. Because the immunoSEQ output held only junctional sequences and lacked quality scores, the filtering could not match the filtering applied to full-length reads. To assign V/J genes and CDR3, sequences were annotated against IMGT germline references using PyIR, a Python wrapper for IgBLAST v1.9. Reads were removed for weak V/J assignments (E-value above 1e-6), missing CDR3, stop codons, out-of-frame junctions, or ambiguous translated residues. A V3J clonotype was defined by an identical inferred V gene, J gene, and CDR3 amino acid sequence. Percentage overlap between repertoires was calculated by dividing the number of shared unique clonotypes by the size of the smaller repertoire. Repertoire richness was assessed with RTK rarefaction, the Chao1 estimator, and Recon v2.1 estimates of unobserved clonotypes. OLGA was used to compute generation probabilities for all TCRbeta clonotypes that the gDNA method yielded from a handful of donors. This is the immuneACCESS table as TCRdb keeps it, with only in-frame sequences that have V and J called. A part of the clones is gone; compared with another copy, unresolved V genes explain less than half, and the rest is unexplained. The D gene and trimming were derived from the DNA, and the V and J assignments and clone size from that table. The sample table lists millions of clones, 85% to 95% of them with a count of one. In total, the top ten clones hold 0.13% of the sample.

Paper-wide results and their limitations: Pairwise subsampling indicated that sequencing depth was expected to affect the degree of clonotype sharing among donors. Sampling was restricted to blood, and TCR repertoires in tissue are likely to differ from TCR repertoires in blood. Larger estimated clonotype richness was generally found for naive subsets than for memory subsets. About 5% of naive CD4, 3.5% of naive CD8, around 2.3% of memory CD4, and over 0.35% of memory CD8 clonotypes were shared across a few donors. The small number of donors limited the genetic and exposure-history diversity represented. Even with the large sequencing depth, rarefaction of the sorted-subset datasets indicated that sequencing was incomplete. Clonotypes shared by all four sorted-subset donors showed higher generation probabilities than non-shared clonotypes.

The specimen sequenced was naive CD4+ T cells sorted from blood. The cell subset or site tag for this specimen amounts to: CD45RA+ positively selected. The V and J segments used are TRBV7-2 and TRBJ2-1, with 9 central nucleotides matching TRBD2. The receptor was isolated from a man aged 18 to 30 in good health. The CDR3 is CASSLQSVAGVGAYNEQFF. The DNA is as follows: TGTGCCAGCAGCCTCCAAAGCGTAGCGGGAGTTGGGGCTTACAATGAGCAGTTCTTC.